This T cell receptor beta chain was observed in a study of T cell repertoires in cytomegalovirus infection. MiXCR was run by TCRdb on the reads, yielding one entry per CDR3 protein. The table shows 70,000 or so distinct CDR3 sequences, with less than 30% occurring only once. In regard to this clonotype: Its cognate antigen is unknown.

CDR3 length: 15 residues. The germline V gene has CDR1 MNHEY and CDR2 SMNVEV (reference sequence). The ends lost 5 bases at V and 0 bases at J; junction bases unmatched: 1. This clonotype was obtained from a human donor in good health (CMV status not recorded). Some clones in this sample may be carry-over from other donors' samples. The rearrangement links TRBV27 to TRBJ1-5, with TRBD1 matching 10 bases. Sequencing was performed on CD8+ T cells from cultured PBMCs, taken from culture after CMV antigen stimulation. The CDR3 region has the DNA TGTGCCAGCAGTAGGACAGGGGGTAGCAATCAGCCCCAGCATTTT. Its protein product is CASSRTGGSNQPQHF.